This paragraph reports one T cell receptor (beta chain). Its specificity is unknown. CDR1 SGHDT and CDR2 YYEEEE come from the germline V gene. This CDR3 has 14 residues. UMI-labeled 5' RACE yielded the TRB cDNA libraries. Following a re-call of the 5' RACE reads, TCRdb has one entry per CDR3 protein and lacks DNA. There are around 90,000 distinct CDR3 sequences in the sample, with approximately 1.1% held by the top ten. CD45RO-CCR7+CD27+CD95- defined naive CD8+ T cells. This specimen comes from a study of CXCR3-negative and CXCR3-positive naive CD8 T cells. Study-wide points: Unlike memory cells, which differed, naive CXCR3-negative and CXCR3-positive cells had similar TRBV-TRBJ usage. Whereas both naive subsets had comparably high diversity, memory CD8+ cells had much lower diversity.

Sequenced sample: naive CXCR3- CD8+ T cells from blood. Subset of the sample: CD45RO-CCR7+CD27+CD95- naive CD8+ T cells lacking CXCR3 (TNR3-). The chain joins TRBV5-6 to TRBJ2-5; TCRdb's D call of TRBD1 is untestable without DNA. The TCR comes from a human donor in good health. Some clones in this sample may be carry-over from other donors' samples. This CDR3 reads CASSLVGGQETQYF.